Below, 32 T cell receptor beta chains from the same sample are listed, as sequenced in a study of blood T cell repertoires in COVID-19. Generated by immunoSEQ multiplex PCR, the TCRdb table keeps only in-frame clones and is missing some. The table has about 310,000 clones, roughly 86% seen once. Sequencing was performed on PBMCs or T cells enriched from blood (not recorded which). These receptors were taken from a woman aged 30 to 39 who had recovered from COVID-19.

The CDR3 spells CASSFQVPGQVRPTEAFF. The CDR3 nucleotides are TGTGCCAGCAGCTTCCAAGTCCCGGGACAGGTTCGCCCCACTGAAGCTTTCTTT. J is TRBJ1-1 and V is TRBV7-9; 8 nucleotides align to TRBD1. Trimming took 3 bases from V and 4 from J; bases not matched to a gene: 16. The germline V gene encodes CDR1 SEHNR and CDR2 FQNEAQ (reference sequence). The CDR3 consists of 18 residues.

The rearrangement uses TRBV7-9 and TRBJ2-2; 8 bases align to TRBD1. The trim removed 5 bases at V and 7 bases at J, leaving 6 bases unmatched. The CDR3 extends over 14 amino acids. The germline CDR1 and CDR2 sequences are SEHNR and FQNEAQ (reference sequence). The CDR3 loop is CASSTWTGNGELFF. The DNA for the CDR3 is TGTGCCAGCAGCACATGGACAGGGAACGGGGAGCTGTTTTTT.

The chain links TRBV11-2 to TRBJ2-7; possibly TRBD1 for D (7 bases). The V end lost 1 base, the J end lost 0 bases, and 10 bases lay between the germline ends. CDR3 length: 15 residues. Germline V CDR1 and CDR2: SGHAT, FQNNGV. CDR3 residues: CASSLGQGGSYEQYF. The CDR3 region has the DNA TGTGCCAGCAGCTTAGGTCAGGGGGGCTCCTACGAGCAGTACTTC.

The rearrangement uses TRBV3-1 (or the pseudogene TRBV3-2) and TRBJ2-7, with 7 bases matching TRBD1. Unmatched junction bases numbered 9, after V lost 1 base and J lost 3 bases. The CDR3 has 16 residues. Looked up from germline, CDR1 is LGHDT and CDR2 is YNNKEL (reference sequence). The CDR3, as DNA: TGTGCCAGCAGCCAAGGTACCGGGACAGCTCTCTACGAGCAGTACTTC. This gives the protein CASSQGTGTALYEQYF.

The rearrangement joins TRBV27 to TRBJ2-2; D not certain. The CDR3 contains 13 residues. The ends were cut back, 7 bases at V and 4 bases at J, with 10 bases in the middle. Germline CDR1 and CDR2: MNHEY and SMNVEV (reference sequence). CDR3 sequence reads: CASTSFGTGELFF. For the CDR3, the DNA is TGTGCCAGCACATCATTCGGCACCGGGGAGCTGTTTTTT.

The rearrangement links TRBV7-2 to TRBJ1-6; D uncertain. The ends were cut back, 0 bases at V and 7 bases at J, with 16 bases in the middle. CDR3 length: 17 amino acids. Germline V gene data show CDR1 as SGHTA and CDR2 as FQGNSA. The CDR3, as DNA: TGTGCCAGCAGCTTAGCCGGTCCAGGCTGGGCAAATTCACCCCTCCACTTT. This gives the protein CASSLAGPGWANSPLHF.

This chain links TRBV3-1 (or the pseudogene TRBV3-2) with TRBJ2-5; 9 bases are shared with TRBD2. V shed 4 bases, J shed 2 bases, and the junction held 5 bases outside the gene matches. Germline-derived CDR1 and CDR2 are LGHDT and YNNKEL (reference sequence). CDR3 length equals 15 residues. The CDR3 loop reads CASSPGLARQETQYF. The CDR3 nucleotides are TGTGCCAGCAGCCCAGGACTAGCGAGGCAAGAGACCCAGTACTTC.

The rearrangement joins TRBV15 to TRBJ1-2; 10 bases align to TRBD1. V lost 5 bases to trimming and J lost 4 bases; unmatched junction nucleotides: 7. The CDR3 extends over 15 amino acids. The germline gives CDR1 LNHNV, CDR2 YYDKDF (reference sequence). The CDR3, as DNA: TGTGCCACCAGCTTCGGACAGGGGGTCGGCTATGGCTACACCTTC. The encoded protein is CATSFGQGVGYGYTF. Complete variable domain (other parts from reference TRBV15 and TRBJ1-2): DAMVIQNPRYQVTQFGKPVTLSCSQTLNHNVMYWYQQKSSQAPKLLFHYYDKDFNNEADTPDNFQSRRPNTSFCFLDIRSPGLGDTAMYLCATSFGQGVGYGYTFGSGTRLTVV.

This chain joins TRBV6-5 and TRBJ2-7; D is possibly TRBD1 (6 bases). Germline values: CDR1 MNHEY, CDR2 SVGAGI. V was shortened by 9 bases and J by 1 base, with 19 bases between the two germline ends. The CDR3 runs to 15 residues. Here the CDR3 DNA reads TGTGCCAGTGGAGATGCAGCCACAGGGTCCTACGAGCAGTACTTC. Translation: CASGDAATGSYEQYF.

The chain couples TRBV28 to TRBJ1-1; D is possibly TRBD1 (6 bases). Germline V gene sequence: CDR1 MDHEN, CDR2 SYDVKM. The CDR3 consists of 14 residues. Trimming pared 7 bases from V and 2 bases from J, leaving 14 bases between. The CDR3 protein is CASILQGFNTEAFF. The CDR3 DNA reads as TGTGCCAGCATCCTACAGGGTTTTAACACTGAAGCTTTCTTT.

The rearrangement links TRBV5-4 to TRBJ1-2; TRBD1 is a possible D gene (5 bases). Trimming pared 3 bases from V and 4 bases from J, leaving 22 bases between. CDR3 length: 17 residues. CDR1 SGHNT and CDR2 YYREEE come from the germline V gene (reference sequence). This chain's CDR3 is CASSSPIGAVDGYGYTF. The DNA of the CDR3 is TGTGCCAGCAGCTCCCCGATAGGGGCAGTCGATGGCTATGGCTACACCTTC.

V usage is TRBV25-1 and J usage is TRBJ2-5, with a possible D match to TRBD2 (5 bases). The CDR3 spans 15 residues. CDR1 is MGHDK, CDR2 SYGVNS, per germline. Trimming removed 4 bases from V and 2 bases from J, with 14 bases in between. This chain's CDR3 is CASSAPRAFQETQYF. The CDR3 bases are TGTGCCAGCAGTGCCCCGCGGGCCTTTCAAGAGACCCAGTACTTC. Variable domain in full (rest from reference TRBV25-1 and TRBJ2-5): EADIYQTPRYLVIGTGKKITLECSQTMGHDKMYWYQQDPGMELHLIHYSYGVNSTEKGDLSSESTVSRIRTEHFPLTLESARPSHTSQYLCASSAPRAFQETQYFGPGTRLLVL.

The chain carries TRBV11-3 and TRBJ2-7; unclear D gene. The V gene's germline CDR1 is SGHNT and CDR2 YENEEA. The CDR3 spans 13 residues. V lost 5 bases and J 6 bases, leaving 14 bases between the germline ends. The DNA for the CDR3 is TGTGCCAGCAGCCCGACTGTTGTGGGCGAGCAGTACTTC. It translates to CASSPTVVGEQYF.

Concerning this clone: The same CDR3 is also encoded by other DNA sequences in this sample. V usage is TRBV5-1 and J usage is TRBJ2-3, with D tentatively TRBD1 (6 bases). This CDR3 spans 13 amino acids. The V end lost 2 bases, the J end lost 4 bases, and 8 bases lay between the germline ends. CDR1 and CDR2 from the germline V gene are SGHRS and YFSETQ. CDR3 residues: CASSFAGADTQYF. The CDR3 DNA follows: TGCGCCAGCAGCTTCGCAGGGGCAGATACGCAGTATTTT.

The V gene is TRBV5-6, the J gene TRBJ2-3; TRBD2 aligns across 7 bases. CDR1 is SGHDT, CDR2 YYEEEE, per germline. Trimming removed 3 bases from V and 4 bases from J; junction bases left unmatched: 11. The CDR3 is 16 amino acids. As DNA, the CDR3 is TGTGCCAGCAGCTCGGCTTGGCGGGAGCTTTCAGATACGCAGTATTTT. Translating gives CASSSAWRELSDTQYF.

The V gene is TRBV18, the J gene TRBJ1-3, with D perhaps TRBD1 (5 bases). Germline V gives CDR1 KGHSH, CDR2 LQKENI. The CDR3 has 15 residues. The ends were cut back, 3 bases at V and 3 bases at J, with 12 bases in the middle. CDR3 sequence (DNA): TGTGCCAGCTCACCGTCTATTCAGGGTGGAAACACCATATATTTT. This translates into CASSPSIQGGNTIYF.

J is TRBJ1-1 and V is TRBV7-9; 7 bases line up with TRBD1. Germline V gene sequence: CDR1 SEHNR, CDR2 FQNEAQ (reference sequence). V shed 1 base, J shed 0 bases, and the junction held 11 bases outside the gene matches. The CDR3 is 18 amino acids. The CDR3 reads CASSLGVGTGTVNTEAFF. In DNA, the CDR3 is TGTGCCAGCAGCTTAGGGGTGGGAACCGGGACAGTGAACACTGAAGCTTTCTTT.

This chain links TRBV5-1 with TRBJ2-3; 7 bases fit TRBD1. CDR1 and CDR2 from the germline V gene are SGHRS and YFSETQ. The CDR3 is 15 residues long. Trimming took 0 bases from V and 2 from J; bases not matched to a gene: 3. The CDR3 protein is CASSLEGQTTDTQYF. Here the CDR3 DNA reads TGCGCCAGCAGCTTGGAGGGACAGACCACAGATACGCAGTATTTT.

The rearrangement links TRBV27 to TRBJ2-7, with D perhaps matching TRBD1 (6 bases). Germline V gives CDR1 MNHEY, CDR2 SMNVEV (reference sequence). V gave up 3 bases and J gave up 5 bases, with 11 bases separating them. The CDR3 extends over 13 amino acids. The DNA of the CDR3 is TGTGCCAGCAGTTTGGACAGAATAGACGAGCAGTACTTC. The encoded protein is CASSLDRIDEQYF.

V gene TRBV27 combines with J gene TRBJ1-2; 8 bases line up with TRBD1. With V trimmed by 8 bases and J by 4 bases, 6 bases remained unmatched. CDR3 length: 13 amino acids. Germline CDR1 and CDR2: MNHEY and SMNVEV (reference sequence). This chain's CDR3 is CASSDRGSYGYTF. The CDR3 nucleotides read TGTGCCAGCTCAGACAGGGGTTCCTATGGCTACACCTTC.

The chain couples TRBV19 to TRBJ2-6; D is ambiguous. V was clipped by 3 bases and J by 2 bases, with 5 bases between them. The length of the CDR3 is 14 residues. The germline V gene has CDR1 LNHDA and CDR2 SQIVND (reference sequence). CDR3 in amino acids: CASSIGPGANVLTF. CDR3 nucleotides: TGTGCCAGTAGTATTGGGCCTGGGGCCAACGTCCTGACTTTC.

The genes are TRBV10-2 and TRBJ1-5; a possible D gene is TRBD1 (5 bases). The CDR3 loop spans 15 amino acids. Trimming pared 3 bases from V and 0 bases from J, leaving 9 bases between. Germline CDR1 is WSHSY and CDR2 is SAAADI. CDR3 region: CASSDPGYSNQPQHF. CDR3 bases: TGCGCCAGCAGTGACCCAGGGTATAGCAATCAGCCCCAGCATTTT.

On this clone itself: Other DNA sequences in this specimen translate into the identical CDR3. This chain's CDR3 is CSAGQTNTGELFF. DNA for the CDR3: TGCAGCGCTGGACAGACGAACACCGGGGAGCTGTTTTTT. This chain connects TRBV29-1 to TRBJ2-2; TRBD1 is a possible D gene (6 bases). Looked up from germline, CDR1 is SQVTM and CDR2 is ANQGSEA. CDR3 length: 13 amino acids. Trimming removed 7 bases from V and 0 bases from J, with 9 bases in between.

The chain joins TRBV5-5 to TRBJ2-1; 7 bases map to TRBD1. J lost 4 bases, V lost 0 bases, and 7 bases had no gene match. The V gene's germline CDR1 is SGHKS and CDR2 YYEKEE (reference sequence). CDR3 size: 16 residues. CDR3 DNA: TGTGCCAGCAGCTTGGGTCGACAGGGATATTACAATGAGCAGTTCTTC. This translates into CASSLGRQGYYNEQFF.

The V call is TRBV27, the J call TRBJ2-1, with 12 nucleotides matching TRBD2. Losses at the gene ends were 7 bases for V and 6 bases for J; bases not matched to a gene: 13. The V gene's germline CDR1 is MNHEY and CDR2 SMNVEV (reference sequence). The CDR3 spans 17 residues. The CDR3 spells CASTRLAGASTGNEQFF. The DNA for the CDR3 is TGTGCCAGCACGCGACTAGCGGGAGCCTCGACTGGCAATGAGCAGTTCTTC.

The rearrangement links TRBV9 to TRBJ2-1; D is unresolved. The germline V and J ends were trimmed by 0 bases and 5 bases, with 6 bases remaining between them. The germline CDR1 and CDR2 sequences are SGDLS and YYNGEE. The CDR3 consists of 13 residues. This CDR3 is CASSVGTNNEQFF. The CDR3 nucleotides are TGTGCCAGCAGCGTAGGTACTAACAATGAGCAGTTCTTC.

V is TRBV4-2 and J is TRBJ2-2; TRBD2 aligns across 16 bases. The junction had 12 bases not matched to a gene; V was cut back by 4 bases and J by 4 bases. Germline CDR1 LGHNA, CDR2 YNFKEQ. The CDR3 has 20 amino acids. This CDR3 is CASSLRPGLAGGHATGELFF. The CDR3 DNA is TGTGCCAGCAGCCTAAGACCGGGACTAGCGGGAGGGCACGCCACCGGGGAGCTGTTTTTT.

This rearrangement joins TRBV7-9 to TRBJ2-2, with 8 bases that match TRBD1. The germline CDR1 and CDR2 sequences are SEHNR and FQNEAQ (reference sequence). This CDR3 is built from 15 residues. With 5 bases clipped from V and 1 base from J, the junction kept 3 bases outside the gene matches. CDR3 in DNA: TGTGCCAGCAGCGGCAGGGGGCAGAACACCGGGGAGCTGTTTTTT. As protein: CASSGRGQNTGELFF.

The J gene is TRBJ2-5, the V gene TRBV6-2 or TRBV6-3; the D gene is possibly TRBD1 (6 bases). From germline, CDR1 is MNHEY and CDR2 SVGEGT. V lost 2 bases and J lost 5, with 15 bases in between. This CDR3 has 15 amino acids. For the CDR3, the DNA is TGTGCCAGCAGTTACGATCGGACAGCTGGGGAGACCCAGTACTTC. It codes for CASSYDRTAGETQYF.

The rearrangement links TRBV6-5 to TRBJ2-5; 7 nucleotides align to TRBD1. CDR1 is MNHEY, CDR2 SVGAGI, per germline. V dropped 5 bases and J dropped 4; count of bases not matched to a gene: 1. The CDR3 contains 12 residues. The CDR3 DNA reads TGTGCCAGCAGTCGACAGGGAGAGACCCAGTACTTC. Its translation: CASSRQGETQYF.

This clone appeared a single time. The chain is built from TRBV9 and TRBJ2-7; no definite D call. The V end was cut by 0 bases, the J end by 3 bases, with 10 bases between. CDR1 SGDLS and CDR2 YYNGEE come from the germline V gene. The CDR3 sequence is 14 residues long. The CDR3 DNA reads as TGTGCCAGCAGCGTAGGGGCCGCCCACTACGAGCAGTACTTC. This encodes CASSVGAAHYEQYF.

J is TRBJ2-7 and V is TRBV7-2, with 11 bases fitting TRBD2. Trimming at V came to 5 bases and at J to 2 bases, leaving 5 bases not matched to a gene. The CDR3 is 15 residues long. Germline V gene sequence: CDR1 SGHTA, CDR2 FQGNSA. CDR3 DNA sequence: TGTGCCAGCAGCCCCAGACTAGCGGGGACCTACGAGCAGTACTTC. Protein product: CASSPRLAGTYEQYF.